The rows below give T cell receptor beta chains drawn from one sample of a study of blood T cell repertoires in COVID-19. Assay: immunoSEQ multiplex PCR; the TCRdb copy retains only in-frame clones and omits some. This table holds about 230,000 clones, roughly nine tenths found once. The sequencing sample was made of PBMCs or T cells enriched from blood (not recorded which). These receptors all come from a woman aged 30 to 39 with acute COVID-19. Each CDR3 is given with its conserved first and last residue. D genes are given only for firm matches. Clone size appears in some rows only: once, few, many, or a class for an expanded clone.

D	V	size	J	CDR3	DNA
-	TRBV6-5	-	TRBJ1-2	CALSSGSSYGYTF	TGTGCCTTGAGCTCGGGATCTAGCTATGGCTACACCTTC
-	TRBV5-1	-	TRBJ2-3	CASSTTLRTDTQYF	TGCGCCAGCAGCACAACCTTACGCACAGATACGCAGTATTTT
TRBD2	TRBV9	-	TRBJ2-3	CASSDLAGDTDTQYF	TGTGCCAGCAGCGATTTAGCGGGGGACACAGATACGCAGTATTTT
-	TRBV6-5	-	TRBJ2-4	CASRDKTKNIQYF	TGTGCCAGCAGGGACAAAACCAAAAACATTCAGTACTTC
-	TRBV4-3	-	TRBJ1-5	CASSQDEASGQPQHF	TGCGCCAGCAGCCAAGATGAGGCCTCCGGTCAGCCCCAGCATTTT
TRBD1	TRBV5-4	-	TRBJ1-1	CASKQQGAGEAFF	TGTGCCAGCAAACAACAGGGGGCCGGTGAAGCTTTCTTT
-	TRBV29-1	-	TRBJ1-4	CSVLPGANEKLFF	TGCAGCGTCCTCCCCGGGGCTAATGAAAAACTGTTTTTT
-	TRBV7-2	-	TRBJ2-2	CASSFPTRHTGELFF	TGTGCCAGCAGCTTCCCCACTAGACACACCGGGGAGCTGTTTTTT
-	TRBV6-1	-	TRBJ1-5	CASSEALYQPQHF	TGTGCCAGCAGTGAAGCCTTATATCAGCCCCAGCATTTT
-	TRBV3-1/TRBV3-2	-	TRBJ1-5	CASSQARANQPQHF	TGTGCCAGCAGCCAAGCCAGAGCGAATCAGCCCCAGCATTTT
-	TRBV25-1	once	TRBJ1-1	CASSEFGGSAFF	TGTGCCAGCAGTGAATTCGGGGGATCAGCTTTCTTT
-	TRBV14	-	TRBJ1-2	CASSQVRLTGFRGYTF	TGTGCCAGCAGCCAAGTACGTTTGACAGGTTTTCGAGGCTACACCTTC
TRBD1	TRBV29-1	-	TRBJ2-2	CSVTRTGLRGELFF	TGCAGCGTTACCAGGACAGGGCTTCGTGGGGAGCTGTTTTTT
TRBD1	TRBV19	-	TRBJ1-5	CASSIIRTGPLVGNQPQHF	TGTGCCAGTAGTATTATTCGGACAGGTCCCCTTGTTGGCAATCAGCCCCAGCATTTT
-	TRBV5-1	-	TRBJ2-3	CASSLNVFQDTQYF	TGCGCCAGCAGCTTGAATGTGTTTCAAGATACGCAGTATTTT
TRBD1	TRBV12-3/TRBV12-4	-	TRBJ2-7	CASSPNRGNEQYF	TGTGCCAGCAGTCCAAACAGGGGAAACGAGCAGTACTTC
TRBD1	TRBV18	once	TRBJ2-7	CASSPPTTGAYFVQYF	TGTGCCAGCTCACCACCGACCACAGGGGCGTACTTTGTGCAGTACTTC
-	TRBV5-5	-	TRBJ2-7	CASSLAKLAPYEQYF	TGTGCCAGCAGCTTGGCCAAGCTAGCCCCCTACGAGCAGTACTTC
-	TRBV5-1	-	TRBJ1-3	CASSEGPSGNTIYF	TGCGCCAGCAGCGAGGGCCCCTCTGGAAACACCATATATTTT
TRBD1	TRBV25-1	-	TRBJ1-6	CASSGQGSSPLHF	TGTGCCAGCAGTGGACAGGGAAGTTCACCCCTCCACTTT
-	TRBV2	many	TRBJ2-7	CASAGTGYEQYF	TGTGCCAGCGCCGGAACAGGCTACGAGCAGTACTTC
TRBD1	TRBV11-3	-	TRBJ2-7	CASSKAGTGSYEQYF	TGTGCCAGCAGCAAAGCCGGGACAGGTTCGTACGAGCAGTACTTC
-	TRBV7-2	-	TRBJ1-4	CASSINQGANEKLFF	TGTGCCAGCAGCATAAACCAGGGTGCTAACGAAAAACTGTTTTTT
-	TRBV27	-	TRBJ1-1	CASSLSGGLFSEAFF	TGTGCCAGCAGTTTATCGGGCGGGCTTTTCTCTGAAGCTTTCTTT
-	TRBV5-4	-	TRBJ1-3	CASSYTEASGNTIYF	TGTGCCAGCAGCTACACGGAGGCCTCTGGAAACACCATATATTTT
TRBD1	TRBV2	-	TRBJ2-4	CASSRTGLDIQYF	TGTGCCAGCAGCAGGACAGGGTTGGACATTCAGTACTTC
TRBD2	TRBV6-1	-	TRBJ2-1	CASSETTGLAGEQFF	TGTGCCAGCAGTGAGACAACGGGACTAGCAGGGGAGCAGTTCTTC
TRBD2	TRBV30	-	TRBJ2-2	CAWKEGLAGGTTGELFF	TGTGCCTGGAAGGAGGGACTAGCGGGGGGGACCACCGGGGAGCTGTTTTTT
TRBD1	TRBV2	-	TRBJ1-2	CASRGDSNYGYTF	TGTGCCAGCAGGGGGGACAGTAACTATGGCTACACCTTC